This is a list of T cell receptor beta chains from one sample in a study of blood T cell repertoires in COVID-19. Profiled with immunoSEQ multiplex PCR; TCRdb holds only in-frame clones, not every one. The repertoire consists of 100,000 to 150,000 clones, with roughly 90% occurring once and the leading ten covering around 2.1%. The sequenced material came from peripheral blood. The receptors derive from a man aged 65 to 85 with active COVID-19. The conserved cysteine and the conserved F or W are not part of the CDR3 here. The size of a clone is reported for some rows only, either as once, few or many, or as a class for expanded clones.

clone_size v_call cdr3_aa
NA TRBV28 ASSLPSTGDTQY
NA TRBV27 ASSLYSGGAGKTEAF
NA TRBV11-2 ASSPFRVTGELF
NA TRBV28 ASSSPGTFANTGELF
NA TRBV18 ASSPPSQSYEQY
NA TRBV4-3 ASSRTGGREQF
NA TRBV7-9 ASSPRGNGPMNTEAF
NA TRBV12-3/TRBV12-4 ASSTQGGEKLF
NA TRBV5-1 ASSLGRDEQF
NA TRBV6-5 ASSREETQY
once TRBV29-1 SVETTGGNYGYT
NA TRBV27 ASSLTLAGGKTQY
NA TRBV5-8 ASSLGGGTDTQY
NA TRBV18 ASSPTGGGRRRANVLT
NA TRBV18 ASSSGTVEYEQY
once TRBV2 ASRPGLAGGSVEQF
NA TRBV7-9 ASSLETGESGYT
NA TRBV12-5 ASAIGNYGYT
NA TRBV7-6 ASSPGTGYEQY
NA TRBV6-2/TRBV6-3 ASSIPGRAGELF
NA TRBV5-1 ASSLEGLNSPLH
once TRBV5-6 ASSSRSQPQH
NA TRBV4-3 ASRTQGLDTEAF
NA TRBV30 AWSGGEYGSQPQH
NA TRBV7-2 ASSSPRGVGAAQY
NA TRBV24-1 ATSEAGTGFSGANVLT
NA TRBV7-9 ASSLTGLNYGYT
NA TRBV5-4 ASSTGQGRRTDTQY
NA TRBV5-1 ASSTSTGRSPLH
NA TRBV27 ASSAGTSGLPLEQY
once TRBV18 ASSPGLTYEQY
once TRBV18 ASSPPDSGTIGYT
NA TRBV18 ASSPPGTDTQY
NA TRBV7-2 ASSLVSSGRRSRTQY
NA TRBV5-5 ASSPLGGLSTDTQY
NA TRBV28 ASGLTGGNTIY
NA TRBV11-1 ASRRGGANTGELF
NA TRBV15 ATSRGPRGFAQGGEYEQY
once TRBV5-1 ASSAGTAHQETQY
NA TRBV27 ASSQGQGEPYEQY
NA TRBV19 ASSIRGGSPYEQY
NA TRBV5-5 ASSLRLTNEKLF
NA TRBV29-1 SVGYGTGEKF
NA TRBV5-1 ASSFPQGDSDTQY